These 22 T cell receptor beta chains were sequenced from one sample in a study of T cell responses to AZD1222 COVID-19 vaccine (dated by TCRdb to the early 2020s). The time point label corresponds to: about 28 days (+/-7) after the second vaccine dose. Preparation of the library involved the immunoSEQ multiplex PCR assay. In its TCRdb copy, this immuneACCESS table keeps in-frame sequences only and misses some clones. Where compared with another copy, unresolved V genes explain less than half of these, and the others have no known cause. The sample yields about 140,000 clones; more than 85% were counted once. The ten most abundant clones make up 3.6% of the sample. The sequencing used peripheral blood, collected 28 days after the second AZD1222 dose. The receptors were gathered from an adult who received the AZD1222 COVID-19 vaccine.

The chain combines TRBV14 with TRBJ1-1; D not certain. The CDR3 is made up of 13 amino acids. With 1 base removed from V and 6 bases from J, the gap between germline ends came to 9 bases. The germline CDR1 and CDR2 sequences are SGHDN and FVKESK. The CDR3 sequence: CASSQAAYAEAFF. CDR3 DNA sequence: TGTGCCAGCAGCCAAGCGGCATACGCTGAAGCTTTCTTT.

For the CDR3, the DNA is TGCAGTGCGGGGGACTTGGAGACCCAGTACTTC. As protein: CSAGDLETQYF. The V and J genes are TRBV20-1 and TRBJ2-5; D is possibly TRBD2 (6 bases). The germline V and J ends were trimmed by 6 bases and 5 bases, with 10 bases remaining between them. Germline assignment: CDR1 DFQATT and CDR2 SNEGSKA (reference sequence). CDR3 size: 11 residues.

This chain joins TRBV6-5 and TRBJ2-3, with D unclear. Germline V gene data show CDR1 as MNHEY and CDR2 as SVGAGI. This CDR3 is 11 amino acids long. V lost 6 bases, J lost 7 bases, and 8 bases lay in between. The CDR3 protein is CASRKGNTQYF. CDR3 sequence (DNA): TGTGCCAGCAGGAAGGGAAATACGCAGTATTTT.

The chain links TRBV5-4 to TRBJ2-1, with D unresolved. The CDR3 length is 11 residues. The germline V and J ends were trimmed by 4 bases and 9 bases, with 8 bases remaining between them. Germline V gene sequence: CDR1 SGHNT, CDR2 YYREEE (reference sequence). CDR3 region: CASSGPVEQFF. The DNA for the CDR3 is TGTGCCAGCAGCGGGCCCGTTGAGCAGTTCTTC.

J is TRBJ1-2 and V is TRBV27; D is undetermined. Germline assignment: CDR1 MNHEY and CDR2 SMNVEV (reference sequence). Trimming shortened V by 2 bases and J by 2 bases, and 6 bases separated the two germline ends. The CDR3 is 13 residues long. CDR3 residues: CASSLGRNYGYTF. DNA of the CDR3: TGTGCCAGCAGTTTAGGACGGAACTATGGCTACACCTTC.

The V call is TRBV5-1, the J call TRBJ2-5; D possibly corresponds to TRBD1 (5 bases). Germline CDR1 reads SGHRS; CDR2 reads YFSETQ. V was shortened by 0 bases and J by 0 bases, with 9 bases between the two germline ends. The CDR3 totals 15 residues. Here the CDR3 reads CASSLAAGNQETQYF. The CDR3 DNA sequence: TGCGCCAGCAGCTTGGCGGCAGGGAACCAAGAGACCCAGTACTTC. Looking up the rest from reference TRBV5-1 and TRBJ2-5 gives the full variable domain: KAGVTQTPRYLIKTRGQQVTLSCSPISGHRSVSWYQQTPGQGLQFLFEYFSETQRNKGNFPGRFSGRQFSNSRSEMNVSTLELGDSALYLCASSLAAGNQETQYFGPGTRLLVL.

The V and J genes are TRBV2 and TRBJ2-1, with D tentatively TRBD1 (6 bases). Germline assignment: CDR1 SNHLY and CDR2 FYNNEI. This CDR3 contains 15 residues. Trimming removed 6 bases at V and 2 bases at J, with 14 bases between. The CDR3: CASRDQGSPYNEQFF. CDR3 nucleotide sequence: TGTGCCAGCAGAGACCAGGGGTCCCCCTACAATGAGCAGTTCTTC. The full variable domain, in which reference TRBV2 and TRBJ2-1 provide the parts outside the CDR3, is EPEVTQTPSHQVTQMGQEVILRCVPISNHLYFYWYRQILGQKVEFLVSFYNNEISEKSEIFDDQFSVERPDGSNFTLKIRSTKLEDSAMYFCASRDQGSPYNEQFFGPGTRLTVL.

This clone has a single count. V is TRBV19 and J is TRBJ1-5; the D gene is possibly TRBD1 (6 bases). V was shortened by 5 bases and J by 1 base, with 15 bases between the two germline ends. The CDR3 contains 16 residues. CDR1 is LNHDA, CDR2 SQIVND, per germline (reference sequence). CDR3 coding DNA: TGTGCCAGTAGTTGGCTGGGACACAGAAGCAATCAGCCCCAGCATTTT. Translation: CASSWLGHRSNQPQHF.

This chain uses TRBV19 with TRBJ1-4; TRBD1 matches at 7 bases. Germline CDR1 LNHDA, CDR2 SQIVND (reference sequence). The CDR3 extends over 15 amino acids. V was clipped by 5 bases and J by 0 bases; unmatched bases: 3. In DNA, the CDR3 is TGTGCCAGTAGTGGGAGGGGGCCAACTAATGAAAAACTGTTTTTT. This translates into CASSGRGPTNEKLFF.

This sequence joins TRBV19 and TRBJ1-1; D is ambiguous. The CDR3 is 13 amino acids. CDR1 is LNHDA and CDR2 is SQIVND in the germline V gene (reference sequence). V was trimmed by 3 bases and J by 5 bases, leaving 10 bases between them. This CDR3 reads CASSIGDVTEAFF. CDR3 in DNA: TGTGCCAGTAGTATTGGCGATGTGACTGAAGCTTTCTTT.

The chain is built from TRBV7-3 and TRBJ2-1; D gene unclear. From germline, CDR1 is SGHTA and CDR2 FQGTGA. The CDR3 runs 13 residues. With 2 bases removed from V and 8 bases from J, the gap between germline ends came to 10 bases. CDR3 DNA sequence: TGTGCCAGCAGCTTATACCTGGGCGATGAGCAGTTCTTC. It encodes CASSLYLGDEQFF.

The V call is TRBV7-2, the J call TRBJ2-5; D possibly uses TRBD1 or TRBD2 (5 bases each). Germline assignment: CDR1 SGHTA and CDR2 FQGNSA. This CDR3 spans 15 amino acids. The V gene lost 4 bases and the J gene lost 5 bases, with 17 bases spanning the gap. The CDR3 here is CASSWTTGPGETQYF. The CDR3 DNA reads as TGTGCCAGCAGCTGGACGACGGGGCCTGGGGAGACCCAGTACTTC. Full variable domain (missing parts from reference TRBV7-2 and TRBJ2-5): GAGVSQSPSNKVTEKGKDVELRCDPISGHTALYWYRQSLGQGLEFLIYFQGNSAPDKSGLPSDRFSAERTGGSVSTLTIQRTQQEDSAVYLCASSWTTGPGETQYFGPGTRLLVL.

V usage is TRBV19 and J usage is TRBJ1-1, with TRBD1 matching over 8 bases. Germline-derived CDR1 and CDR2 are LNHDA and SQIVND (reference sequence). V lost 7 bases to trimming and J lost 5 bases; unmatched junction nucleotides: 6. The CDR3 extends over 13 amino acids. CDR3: CASKTTGDTEAFF. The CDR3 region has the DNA TGTGCCAGTAAAACGACAGGGGATACTGAAGCTTTCTTT.

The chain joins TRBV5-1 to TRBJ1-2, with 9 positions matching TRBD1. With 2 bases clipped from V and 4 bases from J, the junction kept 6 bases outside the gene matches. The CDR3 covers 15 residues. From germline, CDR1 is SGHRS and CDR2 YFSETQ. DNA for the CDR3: TGCGCCAGCAGCTTCCGAACGGGACAGGGCTATGGCTACACCTTC. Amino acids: CASSFRTGQGYGYTF. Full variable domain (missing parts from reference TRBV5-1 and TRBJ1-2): KAGVTQTPRYLIKTRGQQVTLSCSPISGHRSVSWYQQTPGQGLQFLFEYFSETQRNKGNFPGRFSGRQFSNSRSEMNVSTLELGDSALYLCASSFRTGQGYGYTFGSGTRLTVV.

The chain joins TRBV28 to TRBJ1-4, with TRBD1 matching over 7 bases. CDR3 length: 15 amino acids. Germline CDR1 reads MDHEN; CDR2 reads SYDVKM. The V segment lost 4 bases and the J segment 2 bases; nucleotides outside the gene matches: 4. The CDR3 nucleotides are TGTGCCAGCAGTTCGACAGGGACCACTAATGAAAAACTGTTTTTT. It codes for CASSSTGTTNEKLFF.

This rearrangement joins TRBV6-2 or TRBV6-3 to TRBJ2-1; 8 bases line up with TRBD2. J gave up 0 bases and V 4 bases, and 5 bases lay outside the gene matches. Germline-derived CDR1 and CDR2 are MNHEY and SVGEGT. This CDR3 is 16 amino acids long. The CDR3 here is CASSFGLAFSYNEQFF. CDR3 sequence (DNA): TGTGCCAGCAGTTTCGGACTAGCCTTCTCCTACAATGAGCAGTTCTTC.

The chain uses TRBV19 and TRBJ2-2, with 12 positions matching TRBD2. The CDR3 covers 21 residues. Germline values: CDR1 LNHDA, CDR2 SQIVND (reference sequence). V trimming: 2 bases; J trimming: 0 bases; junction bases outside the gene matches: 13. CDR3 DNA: TGTGCCAGTAGTATATCCGGGACTAGCGGGTGGTGGGGCTCGAACACCGGGGAGCTGTTTTTT. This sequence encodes CASSISGTSGWWGSNTGELFF.

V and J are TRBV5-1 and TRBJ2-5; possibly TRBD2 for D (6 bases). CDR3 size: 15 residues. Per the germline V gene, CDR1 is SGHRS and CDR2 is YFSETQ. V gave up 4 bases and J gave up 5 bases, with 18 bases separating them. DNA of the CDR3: TGCGCCAGCAGCCGTGGAGGGGCTGAATTGGAGACCCAGTACTTC. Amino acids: CASSRGGAELETQYF.

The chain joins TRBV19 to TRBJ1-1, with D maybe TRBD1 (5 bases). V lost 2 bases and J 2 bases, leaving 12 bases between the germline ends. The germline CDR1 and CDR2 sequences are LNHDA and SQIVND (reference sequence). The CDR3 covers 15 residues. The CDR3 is CASSINPGSNTEAFF. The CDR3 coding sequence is TGTGCCAGTAGTATAAATCCAGGGAGTAACACTGAAGCTTTCTTT.

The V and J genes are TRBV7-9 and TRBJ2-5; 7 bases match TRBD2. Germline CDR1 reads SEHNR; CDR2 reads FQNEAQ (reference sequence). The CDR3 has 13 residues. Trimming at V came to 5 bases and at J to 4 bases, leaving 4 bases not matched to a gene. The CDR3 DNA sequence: TGTGCCAGCAGCCCGGGGGGAGGAGAGACCCAGTACTTC. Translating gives CASSPGGGETQYF.

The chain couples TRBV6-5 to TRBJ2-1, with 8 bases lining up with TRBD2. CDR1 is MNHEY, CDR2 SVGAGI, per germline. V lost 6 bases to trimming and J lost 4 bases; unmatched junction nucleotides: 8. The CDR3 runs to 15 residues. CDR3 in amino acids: CASSPGLVVYNEQFF. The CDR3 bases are TGTGCCAGCAGCCCGGGACTAGTGGTTTACAATGAGCAGTTCTTC.

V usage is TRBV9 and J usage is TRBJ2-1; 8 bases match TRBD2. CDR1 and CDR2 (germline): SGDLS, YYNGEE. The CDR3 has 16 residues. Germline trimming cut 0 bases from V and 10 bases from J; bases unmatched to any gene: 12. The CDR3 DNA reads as TGTGCCAGCAGCGTAGTCGGTAGCGGGATGTCACGCGAGCAGTTCTTC. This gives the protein CASSVVGSGMSREQFF.